This is a list of T cell receptor beta chains from one sample in a study of spatial heterogeneity in lung cancer. TCRdb re-called the 5' RACE reads through MiXCR, storing one row per CDR3 protein. The table lists around 66,000 distinct CDR3 sequences, roughly 6.4% of them singletons. Sequencing was performed on PBMCs, taken at surgery. The receptors stem from a female donor with early-stage non-small cell lung cancer. CDR3s include the opening cysteine and the closing phenylalanine or tryptophan. Each record gives: D gene, V gene, J gene, clone size, CDR3 DNA, CDR3 protein. A D gene is named only where the DNA matches it firmly. Size is omitted from some rows. Given values are once, few, many or a class for expanded clones.

>.|TRBV7-7|TRBJ2-1|many
TGTGCTAGCAGGCTTGGGGAAATAAGGGGTGTGTACAATGAGCAGTTCTTC
CASRLGEIRGVYNEQFF
>.|TRBV18|TRBJ1-4|few
TGTGCCAGCTCACCAGGGATAGGTGAAAAACTGTTTTTT
CASSPGIGEKLFF
>TRBD1|TRBV7-9|TRBJ1-2|many
TGTGCCAGCAGCTTAGGTGGACAGGGGGACGTCTATGGCTACACCTTC
CASSLGGQGDVYGYTF
>.|TRBV7-3|TRBJ1-1|few
TGTGCCAGCAGCTCGTACCCAGGGATGAACACTGAAGCTTTCTTT
CASSSYPGMNTEAFF
>TRBD2|TRBV10-1|TRBJ2-1|many
TGCGCCAGCAGTTCACCGGGACTAGTTGGCAATGAGCAGTTCTTC
CASSSPGLVGNEQFF
>TRBD2|TRBV3-1|TRBJ2-1|many
TGTGCCAGCAGCCCCCGGACTAGCGGGAGCAATGAGCAGTTCTTC
CASSPRTSGSNEQFF
>TRBD2|TRBV5-4|TRBJ2-2|many
TGTGCCAGCAGCGGCTCCGGGACTAGCGGGTTGCCCGGGGAGCTGTTTTTT
CASSGSGTSGLPGELFF
>.|TRBV30|TRBJ1-2|few
TGTGCCTGGAAACGGTATCCGAACTATGGCTACACCTTC
CAWKRYPNYGYTF
>.|TRBV5-1|TRBJ2-5|many
TGCGCCAGCAGCTTGGGTTCAATCTACCAAGAGACCCAGTACTTC
CASSLGSIYQETQYF
>.|TRBV19|TRBJ2-1|.
TGTGCCAGTAGTTCTGGTCGCGGAATTGAGCAGTTCTTC
CASSSGRGIEQFF
>TRBD1|TRBV14|TRBJ1-2|.
TGTGCCAGCAGCCAACTCGCAGGGGGCAACGGCTACACCTTC
CASSQLAGGNGYTF
>.|TRBV11-2|TRBJ1-6|few
TGTGCCAGCCGTTGGGGTGGTCCAAATTCACCCCTCCACTTT
CASRWGGPNSPLHF
>.|TRBV28|TRBJ1-6|many
TGTGCCAGCAGCTCCGAACTGCAAGGGGCTGAAAATTCACCCCTCCACTTT
CASSSELQGAENSPLHF
>.|TRBV28|TRBJ2-5|many
TGTGCCAGCTCCCCGGTTGGGATCCAAGAGACCCAGTACTTC
CASSPVGIQETQYF
>.|TRBV20-1|TRBJ2-6|many
TGCAGTGCTAGGATCACCCCTGGGGCCAACGTCCTGACTTTC
CSARITPGANVLTF
>.|TRBV20-1|TRBJ1-4|few
TGCAGTGCTAGTTACCGGACGGGGGAAAAACTGTTTTTT
CSASYRTGEKLFF
>.|TRBV6-1|TRBJ1-6|few
TGTGCCAGCAGCCCCATGGTGGGTGGGACCCCACCCCTCCACTTT
CASSPMVGGTPPLHF
>TRBD2|TRBV7-9|TRBJ2-7|many
TGTGCCAGCAGCCCTCTAGCGGGAGGGCCGATCGAGCAGTACTTC
CASSPLAGGPIEQYF
>.|TRBV7-9|TRBJ1-1|many
TGTGCCAGCAGGGGGACGTTTGAAGCTTTCTTT
CASRGTFEAFF
>.|TRBV5-6|TRBJ1-1|.
TGTGCCAGCAGTTCCAGGCCGGGAGGGAACACTGAAGCTTTCTTT
CASSSRPGGNTEAFF
>TRBD1|TRBV29-1|TRBJ1-4|many
TGCAGCGTGAGGACAGGGACCTCCGAAAAACTGTTTTTT
CSVRTGTSEKLFF
>.|TRBV20-1|TRBJ2-7|few
TGCAGTGCTAAGTCAGCGCGGGGATCCTACGAGCAGTACTTC
CSAKSARGSYEQYF
>TRBD1|TRBV20-1|TRBJ1-2|many
TGCAGTGCTAGGACAGGGGGCGTCTATGGCTACACCTTC
CSARTGGVYGYTF
>.|TRBV29-1|TRBJ2-1|.
TGCAGCGTTGATAAGGGGAGAGGCAATGAGCAGTTCTTC
CSVDKGRGNEQFF
>TRBD1|TRBV20-1|TRBJ1-5|.
TGCAGTGCTAGACCGGGACAGGGCACTCAGCCCCAGCATTTT
CSARPGQGTQPQHF
>.|TRBV6-5|TRBJ1-2|.
TGTGCCAGCAGGGAGGGCGGCAGGACTAACTATGGCTACACCTTC
CASREGGRTNYGYTF
>TRBD1|TRBV24-1|TRBJ2-6|few
TGTGCCACCAGTGAAACGGGACAGATCTCTGGGGCCAACGTCCTGACTTTC
CATSETGQISGANVLTF
>.|TRBV12-3/TRBV12-4|TRBJ2-3|many
TGTGCCAGCAGTTTTGGGGATACAGATACGCAGTATTTT
CASSFGDTDTQYF
>.|TRBV11-2|TRBJ2-7|.
TGTGCCAGCAGCTTAGCACGGTACGAGCAGTACTTC
CASSLARYEQYF
>.|TRBV5-1|TRBJ2-5|many
TGCGCCAGCCGCCAGGGTGGGGGCGGTGCAGAGACCCAGTACTTC
CASRQGGGGAETQYF
>TRBD2|TRBV20-1|TRBJ2-2|medium-sized
TGCAGTGCCCCTAACGCGGGAGGGCCCGACACCGGGGAGCTGTTTTTT
CSAPNAGGPDTGELFF